These 20 T cell receptor beta chains originate from one sample sequenced in a study of Graves' ophthalmopathy and Graves' hyperthyroidism. Amplification targeted the TCR beta CDR3 regions, with RNA transcripts as the source material. First-round RT-PCR with HTBI primers preceded a second-round multiplex PCR. Each CDR3 protein gets one entry after TCRdb re-called the multiplex PCR reads with MiXCR. Of around 1.1 million distinct CDR3 sequences in the sample, about 35% were seen once. The sample comprised peripheral blood or thyroid tissue (not recorded which). The receptors derive from an adult man with Graves' hyperthyroidism.

Remarks on this clonotype: Given a much more abundant clone one base away, this may be a read error. The J gene is TRBJ1-2, the V gene TRBV10-3; 8 nucleotides match TRBD1. The germline V gene has CDR1 ENHRY and CDR2 SYGVKD. This CDR3 is built from 17 residues. The CDR3 is CASSYSKTGERESGYTF. For the CDR3, the DNA is TGTGCCAGCAGTTATTCGAAGACAGGGGAAAGGGAAAGTGGCTACACCTTC.

This clonotype was detected a few times. V and J are TRBV10-3 and TRBJ1-5; 12 bases fit TRBD1. The germline V gene encodes CDR1 ENHRY and CDR2 SYGVKD. This CDR3 has 14 amino acids. Trimming at V came to 11 bases and at J to 6 bases, leaving 8 bases not matched to a gene. The CDR3 DNA follows: TGTGCCGCCTCAGGGACAGGGGGCGGTCAGCCCCAGCATTTT. Protein sequence: CAASGTGGGQPQHF.

In the case of this clonotype: Just one base apart from a much larger clone, this may be a read error. The CDR3 carries no conserved terminal phenylalanine or tryptophan, so it likely arises from a read error. The chain is built from TRBV19 and TRBJ1-1, with D possibly matching TRBD1 (5 bases). This CDR3 has 14 residues. V lost 1 base and J lost 5, with 11 bases in between. Germline V gene lookup returns CDR1 LNHDA and CDR2 SQIVND (reference sequence). The DNA for the CDR3 is TGTGCCAGTAGTATAGGGGACCCTAAGACTGAAGCTTTCCTT. Its protein is CASSIGDPKTEAFL.

The chain is built from TRBV10-2 and TRBJ1-2, with TRBD1 as a possible D gene (5 bases). Germline CDR1 reads WSHSY; CDR2 reads SAAADI. V was cut by 4 bases and J by 8 bases, with 14 bases left in between. The CDR3 contains 13 residues. CDR3 amino acids: CASSVGPGDGYTF. The CDR3 bases are TGCGCCAGCAGTGTAGGGCCGGGGGACGGCTACACCTTC.

The chain employs TRBV7-2 and TRBJ2-7; D is possibly TRBD2 (7 bases). CDR3 length: 15 amino acids. Germline V gene data show CDR1 as SGHTA and CDR2 as FQGNSA. Deletions cut 8 bases from V and 3 bases from J, with 20 bases between. Written as DNA, the CDR3 is TGTGCCAGCTTAATGGGGGGGCTGCACGACTACGAGCAGTACTTC. As protein: CASLMGGLHDYEQYF.

The chain employs TRBV7-9 and TRBJ1-6; 8 nucleotides align to TRBD1. Per the germline V gene, CDR1 is SEHNR and CDR2 is FQNEAQ (reference sequence). CDR3 size: 15 residues. The V and J ends lost 4 bases and 13 bases, in that order; junction bases with no gene match: 12. The CDR3 is CASSSGTGINQPLHF. The CDR3 DNA reads TGTGCCAGCAGCTCCGGGACAGGCATCAATCAGCCCCTCCACTTT. Variable domain in full (rest from reference TRBV7-9 and TRBJ1-6): DTGVSQNPRHKITKRGQNVTFRCDPISEHNRLYWYRQTLGQGPEFLTYFQNEAQLEKSRLLSDRFSAERPKGSFSTLEIQRTEQGDSAMYLCASSSGTGINQPLHFGNGTRLTVT.

This chain joins TRBV5-4 and TRBJ2-6; possibly TRBD1 or TRBD2 for D (6 bases each). The CDR3 has 21 residues. V lost 3 bases and J lost 0, with 25 bases in between. Germline values: CDR1 SGHNT, CDR2 YYREEE (reference sequence). In DNA form, the CDR3 reads TGTGCCAGCAGCTCGAAAGGGGCCGGGGGCGCACTTGACTCTGGGGCCAACGTCCTGACTTTC. Its translation: CASSSKGAGGALDSGANVLTF.

This chain connects TRBV4-1 to TRBJ1-5, with D perhaps matching TRBD1 (5 bases). The germline CDR1 and CDR2 sequences are MGHRA and YSYEKL. The CDR3 length is 15 residues. Trimming took off 6 bases at V and 7 bases at J, with 19 bases between the two ends. The CDR3 DNA is TGCGCCAGCAGGTCTGAGGAGGGGCCTGGGCAGCCCCAGCATTTT. Its translation is CASRSEEGPGQPQHF.

In this sample, this clonotype turned up many times. At one of its ends the junction is not consistent with the germline gene, which may arise from a read error. The chain carries TRBV7-9 and TRBJ2-7; the match to TRBD1 covers 7 bases. CDR3 size: 13 residues. The germline V gene encodes CDR1 SEHNR and CDR2 FQNEAQ (reference sequence). DNA for the CDR3: TGCGCCAGCAGCCTCTCAGGGGGCTACGAGCAGTACTTC. Translated: CASSLSGGYEQYF.

Regarding this clonotype: A much larger clone lies a single base off, so this may be a read error. This rearrangement joins TRBV20-1 to TRBJ2-7, with 9 bases identical to TRBD2. This CDR3 spans 14 amino acids. Germline CDR1 and CDR2: DFQATT and SNEGSKA (reference sequence). Here the CDR3 reads CSAHVAGAAAEQHF. The CDR3 bases are TGCAGTGCTCACGTAGCGGGAGCGGCCGCTGAGCAGCACTTC.

V is TRBV10-3 and J is TRBJ1-1; D unresolved. The V gene lost 6 bases and the J gene lost 3 bases, with 17 bases spanning the gap. Germline values: CDR1 ENHRY, CDR2 SYGVKD. The CDR3 extends over 15 amino acids. CDR3 residues: CAIRGRAPRDTEAFF. CDR3 in DNA: TGTGCCATCAGAGGCCGGGCCCCCCGCGACACTGAAGCTTTCTTT.

The chain recombines TRBV2 with TRBJ1-1; D uncertain. This CDR3 has 13 residues. Germline loops: CDR1 SNHLY, CDR2 FYNNEI. Trimming took off 3 bases at V and 11 bases at J, with 16 bases between the two ends. The CDR3 region has the DNA TGTGCCAGCAGTGATAGGCCTAACTGGAGCGCTTTCTTT. Translated, it gives CASSDRPNWSAFF.

This clonotype showed up many times. The chain is built from TRBV12-3 or TRBV12-4 and TRBJ1-1, with 8 bases aligning to TRBD1. The V and J ends lost 0 bases and 3 bases, in that order; junction bases with no gene match: 6. CDR3 size: 16 residues. CDR3 sequence reads: CASSLAEGQAYTEAFF. Here the CDR3 DNA reads TGTGCCAGCAGTTTAGCGGAGGGACAGGCCTACACTGAAGCTTTCTTT.

The genes are TRBV25-1 and TRBJ2-7; 10 nucleotides align to TRBD2. Germline trimming cut 8 bases from V and 4 bases from J; bases unmatched to any gene: 14. Germline CDR1 is MGHDK and CDR2 is SYGVNS. The CDR3 runs to 16 residues. The CDR3 protein is CASRRGWTSGMYEQYF. DNA for the CDR3: TGTGCCAGCCGACGGGGATGGACTAGCGGAATGTACGAGCAGTACTTC.

This clonotype was counted many times. The J gene is TRBJ2-5, the V gene TRBV4-2; D might be TRBD2 (5 bases). CDR1 LGHNA and CDR2 YNFKEQ come from the germline V gene. The CDR3 contains 16 residues. Trimming stripped 4 bases from V and 5 bases from J, with 20 bases between. CDR3 in DNA: TGTGCCAGCAGCCGCGTAAAGACGGCGGGTTTGGAGACCCAGTACTTC. Translated: CASSRVKTAGLETQYF.

The chain recombines TRBV11-1 with TRBJ1-6; 7 bases align to TRBD1. The CDR3 length is 15 residues. Germline V gives CDR1 SGHAT, CDR2 FQDESV (reference sequence). Germline trimming cut 1 base from V and 9 bases from J; bases unmatched to any gene: 6. The CDR3 here is CASSLGQGESSPLHF. The CDR3 DNA follows: TGTGCCAGCAGCTTAGGGCAGGGGGAGTCTTCACCCCTCCACTTT.

The V call is TRBV7-9, the J call TRBJ1-1; D is undetermined. Looked up from germline, CDR1 is SEHNR and CDR2 is FQNEAQ (reference sequence). CDR3 length: 11 amino acids. V lost 5 bases and J 8 bases, leaving 9 bases between the germline ends. The CDR3 loop reads CASSLYLEAFF. In DNA form, the CDR3 reads TGTGCCAGCAGCCTTTACTTGGAAGCTTTCTTT.

Ten or more counts support this clonotype. The genes are TRBV12-3 or TRBV12-4 and TRBJ1-4; no definite D call. Trimming left V 6 bases short and J 8 bases short, with 7 bases between. The CDR3 has 11 amino acids. The CDR3 sequence is CASSLREKLFF. CDR3 bases: TGTGCCAGCAGCTTACGAGAAAAACTGTTTTTT.

The V call is TRBV6-5, the J call TRBJ2-5; TRBD2 might be the D (5 bases). The V gene's germline CDR1 is MNHEY and CDR2 SVGAGI. Trimming shortened V by 5 bases and J by 5 bases, and 21 bases separated the two germline ends. The CDR3 contains 16 residues. The CDR3 loop is CASSPAGLTGMETQYF. CDR3 coding DNA: TGTGCCAGCAGTCCCGCCGGCCTTACGGGAATGGAGACCCAGTACTTC.

The chain is built from TRBV28 and TRBJ2-7; D not resolved. The CDR3 covers 13 residues. Germline V gives CDR1 MDHEN, CDR2 SYDVKM. V lost 5 bases, J lost 7 bases, and 15 bases lay in between. The CDR3 is CASSPLTDLEQYF. The CDR3 DNA reads TGTGCCAGCAGTCCCTTAACGGACCTTGAGCAGTACTTC.